This TCR beta chain was identified in a study of identical twins. Study outcomes and limitations: Fewer insertions marked abundant cord blood beta clonotypes; young adult naive trended weakly, memory not at all. Twin-shared out-of-frame alpha sequences were enriched for low generation probability.

Healthy Caucasians alone served as donors. From the 5' RACE reads, TCRdb called clonotypes with MiXCR, one entry per CDR3 protein. The table includes hundreds of thousands of distinct CDR3 sequences, over 8.5% detected once. From germline, CDR1 is SGHRS and CDR2 YFSETQ. The CDR3 consists of 16 residues. V was pared by 0 bases and J by 0 bases, with 3 bases of the junction left unmatched. Remarks on this clonotype: The antigen is unknown.

The data were also submitted as part of a second study, on yellow fever vaccine responses in identical twins.

The TCR comes from a woman in her late teens or twenties in good health. The chain carries TRBV5-1 and TRBJ2-7, with 10 bases that match TRBD1. Sequenced sample: PBMCs. The CDR3 bases are TGCGCCAGCAGCTTGGCCAGGACAGGGGGCTCCTACGAGCAGTACTTC. Its translation is CASSLARTGGSYEQYF.